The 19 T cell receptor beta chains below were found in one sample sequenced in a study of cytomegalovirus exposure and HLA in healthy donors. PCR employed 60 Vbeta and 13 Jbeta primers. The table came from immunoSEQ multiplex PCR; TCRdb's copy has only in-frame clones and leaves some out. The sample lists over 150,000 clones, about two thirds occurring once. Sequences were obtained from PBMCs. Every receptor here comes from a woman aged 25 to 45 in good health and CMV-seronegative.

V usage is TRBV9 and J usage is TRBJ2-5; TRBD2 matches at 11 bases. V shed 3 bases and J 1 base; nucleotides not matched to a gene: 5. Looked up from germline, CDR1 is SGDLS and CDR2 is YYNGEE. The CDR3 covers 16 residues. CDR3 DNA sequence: TGTGCCAGCAGCGCTTTAGCGGGGGGGCCCCAAGAGACCCAGTACTTC. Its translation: CASSALAGGPQETQYF.

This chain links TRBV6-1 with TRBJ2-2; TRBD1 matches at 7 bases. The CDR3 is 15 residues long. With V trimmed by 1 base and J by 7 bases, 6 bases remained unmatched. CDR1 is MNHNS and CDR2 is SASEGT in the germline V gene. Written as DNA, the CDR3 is TGTGCCAGCAGTGAAGGACAGGGAGAGAGCGGGGAGCTGTTTTTT. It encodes CASSEGQGESGELFF.

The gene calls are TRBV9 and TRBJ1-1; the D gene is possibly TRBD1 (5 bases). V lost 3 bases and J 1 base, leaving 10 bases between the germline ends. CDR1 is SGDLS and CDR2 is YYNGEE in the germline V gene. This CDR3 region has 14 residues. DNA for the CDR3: TGTGCCAGCAGCGCGGGTGGGGCGAACACTGAAGCTTTCTTT. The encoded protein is CASSAGGANTEAFF. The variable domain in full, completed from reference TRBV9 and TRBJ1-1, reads DSGVTQTPKHLITATGQRVTLRCSPRSGDLSVYWYQQSLDQGLQFLIQYYNGEERAKGNILERFSAQQFPDLHSELNLSSLELGDSALYFCASSAGGANTEAFFGQGTRLTVV.

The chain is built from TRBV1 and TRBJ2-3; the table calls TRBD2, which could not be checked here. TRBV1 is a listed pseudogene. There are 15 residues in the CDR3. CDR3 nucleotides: TGCACCAGTGAGCGAGACGAAGGAGGCACAGATACGCAGTATTTT. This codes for CTSERDEGGTDTQYF.

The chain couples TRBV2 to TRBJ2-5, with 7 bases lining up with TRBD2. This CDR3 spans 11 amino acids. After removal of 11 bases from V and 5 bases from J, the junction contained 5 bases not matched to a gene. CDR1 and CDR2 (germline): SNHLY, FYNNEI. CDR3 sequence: CALLGGETQYF. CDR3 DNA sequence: TGTGCCCTCTTGGGGGGGGAGACCCAGTACTTC. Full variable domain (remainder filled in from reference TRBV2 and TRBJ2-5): EPEVTQTPSHQVTQMGQEVILRCVPISNHLYFYWYRQILGQKVEFLVSFYNNEISEKSEIFDDQFSVERPDGSNFTLKIRSTKLEDSAMYFCALLGGETQYFGPGTRLLVL.

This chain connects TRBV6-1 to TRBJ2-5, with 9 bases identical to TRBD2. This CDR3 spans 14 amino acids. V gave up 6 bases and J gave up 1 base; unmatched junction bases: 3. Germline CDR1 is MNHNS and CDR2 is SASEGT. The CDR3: CASRKTSGQETQYF. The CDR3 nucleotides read TGTGCCAGCAGAAAGACTAGCGGCCAAGAGACCCAGTACTTC.

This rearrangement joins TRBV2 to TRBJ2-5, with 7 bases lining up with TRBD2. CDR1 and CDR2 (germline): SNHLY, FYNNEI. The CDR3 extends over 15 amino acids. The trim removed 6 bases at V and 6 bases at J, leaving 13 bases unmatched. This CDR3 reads CASREHREALKTQYF. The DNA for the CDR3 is TGTGCCAGCAGAGAACACCGGGAGGCTCTAAAGACCCAGTACTTC.

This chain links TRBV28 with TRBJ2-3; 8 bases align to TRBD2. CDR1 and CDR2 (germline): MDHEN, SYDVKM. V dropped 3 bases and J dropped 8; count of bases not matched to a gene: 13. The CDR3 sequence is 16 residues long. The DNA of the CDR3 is TGTGCCAGCAGTTTGTTAGTGCGGGAGGAGGAGGGTACGCAGTATTTT. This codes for CASSLLVREEEGTQYF.

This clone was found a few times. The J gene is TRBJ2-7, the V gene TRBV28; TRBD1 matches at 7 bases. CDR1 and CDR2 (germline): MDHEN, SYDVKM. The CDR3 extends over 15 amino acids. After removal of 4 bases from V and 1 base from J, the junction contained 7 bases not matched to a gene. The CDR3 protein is CASSWGQWGSYEQYF. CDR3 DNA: TGTGCCAGCAGTTGGGGACAGTGGGGATCCTACGAGCAGTACTTC.

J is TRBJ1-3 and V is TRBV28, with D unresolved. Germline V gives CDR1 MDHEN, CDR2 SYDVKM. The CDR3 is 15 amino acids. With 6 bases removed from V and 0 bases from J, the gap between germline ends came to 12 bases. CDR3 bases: TGTGCCAGCAGCCTGACACTTAGCTCTGGAAACACCATATATTTT. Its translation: CASSLTLSSGNTIYF.

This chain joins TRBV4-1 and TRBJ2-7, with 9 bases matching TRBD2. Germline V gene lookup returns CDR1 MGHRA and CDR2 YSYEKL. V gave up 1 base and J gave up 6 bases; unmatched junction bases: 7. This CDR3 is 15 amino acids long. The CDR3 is CASSQVASGAFEQYF. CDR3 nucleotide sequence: TGCGCCAGCAGCCAAGTAGCTAGCGGGGCCTTCGAGCAGTACTTC.

The CDR3: CANMRAGGLSAFF. For the CDR3, the DNA is TGTGCCAACATGAGGGCAGGGGGGTTGTCAGCTTTCTTT. The chain combines TRBV6-4 with TRBJ1-1, with 7 bases aligning to TRBD1. The V gene's germline CDR1 is MRHNA and CDR2 SNTAGT. CDR3 length: 13 amino acids. Germline trimming cut 10 bases from V and 10 bases from J; bases unmatched to any gene: 15.

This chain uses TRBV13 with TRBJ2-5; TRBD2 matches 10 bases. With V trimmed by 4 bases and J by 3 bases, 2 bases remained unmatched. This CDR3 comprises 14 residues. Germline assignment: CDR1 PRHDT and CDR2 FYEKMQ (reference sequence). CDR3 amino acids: CASSSGTSEETQYF. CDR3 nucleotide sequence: TGTGCCAGCAGCTCCGGGACTAGCGAAGAGACCCAGTACTTC.

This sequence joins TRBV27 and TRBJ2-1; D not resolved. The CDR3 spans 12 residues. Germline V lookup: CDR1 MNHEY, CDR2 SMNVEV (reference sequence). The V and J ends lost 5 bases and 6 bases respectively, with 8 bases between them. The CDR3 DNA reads TGTGCCAGCAGTCCCAACACCAATGAGCAGTTCTTC. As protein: CASSPNTNEQFF.

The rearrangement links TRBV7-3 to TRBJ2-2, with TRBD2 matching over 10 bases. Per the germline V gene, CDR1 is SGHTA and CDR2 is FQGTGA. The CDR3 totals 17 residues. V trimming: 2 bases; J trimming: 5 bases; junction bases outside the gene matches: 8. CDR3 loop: CASSLWSSGRFTGELFF. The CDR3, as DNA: TGTGCCAGCAGCTTATGGTCTAGCGGGAGATTTACCGGGGAGCTGTTTTTT.

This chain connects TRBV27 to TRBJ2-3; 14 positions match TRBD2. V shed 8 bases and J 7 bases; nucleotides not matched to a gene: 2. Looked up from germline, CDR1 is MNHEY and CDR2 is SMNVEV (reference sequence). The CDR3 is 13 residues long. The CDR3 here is CASGTSGGNTQYF. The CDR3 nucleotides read TGTGCCAGCGGGACTAGCGGGGGAAATACGCAGTATTTT.

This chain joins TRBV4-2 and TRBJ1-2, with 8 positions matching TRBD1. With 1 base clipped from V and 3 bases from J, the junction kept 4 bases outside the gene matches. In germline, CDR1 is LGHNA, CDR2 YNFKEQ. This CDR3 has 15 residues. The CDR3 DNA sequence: TGTGCCAGCAGCCAAGGGATGGACAGGGACTATGGCTACACCTTC. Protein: CASSQGMDRDYGYTF.

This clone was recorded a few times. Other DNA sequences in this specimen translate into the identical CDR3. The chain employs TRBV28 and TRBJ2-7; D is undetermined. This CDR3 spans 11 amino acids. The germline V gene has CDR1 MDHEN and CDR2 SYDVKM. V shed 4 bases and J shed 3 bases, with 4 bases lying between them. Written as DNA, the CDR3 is TGTGCCAGCAGTTCCCTCTACGAGCAGTACTTC. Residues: CASSSLYEQYF.

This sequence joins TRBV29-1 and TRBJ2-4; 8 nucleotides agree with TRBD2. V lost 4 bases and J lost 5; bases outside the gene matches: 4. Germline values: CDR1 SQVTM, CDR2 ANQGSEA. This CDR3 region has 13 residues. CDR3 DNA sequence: TGCAGCGTTGCCCGGGGGGGGGAAAACATTCAGTACTTC. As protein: CSVARGGENIQYF.